Following are 29 T cell receptor beta chains from one sample sequenced in a study of blood T cell repertoires in COVID-19 (dated by TCRdb to 2018 to 2020). Library preparation was by the immunoSEQ multiplex PCR assay. Imported from immuneACCESS, the table was reduced by TCRdb to in-frame sequences with V and J called. These copies leave out some clones; in studies compared against another copy, an unresolved V gene accounts for under half, and the cause of the remainder is not known. The sample records more than 300,000 clones, 90% of which are singletons. The ten largest clones represent roughly 3.9% of the sample. Sequenced material: PBMCs or T cells enriched from blood (not recorded which). The receptors come from a woman aged 25 to 39 who had been exposed to COVID-19.

The chain carries TRBV5-1 and TRBJ2-2; 7 positions agree with TRBD2. Germline-derived CDR1 and CDR2 are SGHRS and YFSETQ. V lost 6 bases and J lost 7; bases outside the gene matches: 12. The CDR3 contains 15 residues. The CDR3 loop is CASILTAGSVGELFF. CDR3 DNA sequence: TGCGCCAGCATCCTCACAGCGGGAAGTGTCGGGGAGCTGTTTTTT. The entire variable domain, with the rest obtained from reference TRBV5-1 and TRBJ2-2, is as follows: KAGVTQTPRYLIKTRGQQVTLSCSPISGHRSVSWYQQTPGQGLQFLFEYFSETQRNKGNFPGRFSGRQFSNSRSEMNVSTLELGDSALYLCASILTAGSVGELFFGEGSRLTVL.

The genes are TRBV6-2 or TRBV6-3 and TRBJ2-5; the D gene is possibly TRBD2 (5 bases). The CDR3 extends over 13 amino acids. Germline V gene lookup returns CDR1 MNHEY and CDR2 SVGEGT. Deletions cut 6 bases from V and 5 bases from J, with 13 bases between. The CDR3 is CASSLTRSETQYF. The CDR3 coding sequence is TGTGCCAGCAGCCTCACTAGATCCGAGACCCAGTACTTC.

The gene calls are TRBV10-3 and TRBJ2-5, with D possibly being TRBD2 (5 bases). The CDR3 runs 13 residues. Per germline, CDR1 ENHRY and CDR2 SYGVKD. V lost 8 bases, J lost 1 base, and 11 bases lay in between. CDR3 amino acids: CAISLAGQETQYF. CDR3 sequence (DNA): TGTGCCATCTCTCTAGCCGGCCAAGAGACCCAGTACTTC.

This rearrangement joins TRBV7-2 to TRBJ1-2; 10 bases map to TRBD1. This CDR3 spans 14 amino acids. V was pared by 7 bases and J by 7 bases, with 9 bases of the junction left unmatched. Germline V gene sequence: CDR1 SGHTA, CDR2 FQGNSA. The CDR3 DNA reads as TGTGCCAGCACCTCAGGGACAGGGGAACGTGGCTACACCTTC. This codes for CASTSGTGERGYTF.

The chain joins TRBV10-2 to TRBJ2-7; no clear D gene. V was clipped by 0 bases and J by 3 bases, with 6 bases between them. The CDR3 is made up of 13 amino acids. The V gene's germline CDR1 is WSHSY and CDR2 SAAADI. CDR3 sequence: CASSESAGYEQYF. CDR3 nucleotides: TGCGCCAGCAGTGAGTCAGCCGGCTACGAGCAGTACTTC.

CDR3: CASTEQGSGELFF. The DNA of the CDR3 is TGTGCCAGCACCGAACAGGGGTCCGGGGAGCTGTTTTTT. This chain links TRBV6-5 with TRBJ2-2, with TRBD1 matching over 7 bases. This CDR3 region has 13 residues. CDR1 is MNHEY and CDR2 is SVGAGI in the germline V gene. V shed 7 bases, J shed 6 bases, and the junction held 5 bases outside the gene matches.

The V gene is TRBV5-6, the J gene TRBJ2-1; 8 nucleotides agree with TRBD2. The CDR3 loop spans 14 amino acids. Trimming cost V 4 bases and J 6 bases; bases outside gene matches: 6. Germline CDR1 and CDR2: SGHDT and YYEEEE. CDR3 DNA sequence: TGTGCCAGCAGCACCGGGACTAGGCGCAATGAGCAGTTCTTC. Its translation is CASSTGTRRNEQFF.

This chain uses TRBV5-1 with TRBJ2-7; maybe TRBD2 (6 bases). V shed 4 bases and J shed 2 bases, with 16 bases lying between them. The germline V gene has CDR1 SGHRS and CDR2 YFSETQ. CDR3 length equals 15 residues. The chain's CDR3 is CASSRETAVTYEQYF. The CDR3 coding sequence is TGCGCCAGCAGCCGGGAGACAGCTGTCACCTACGAGCAGTACTTC.

This chain connects TRBV5-6 to TRBJ1-2, with 7 bases matching TRBD1. The V segment lost 4 bases and the J segment 7 bases; nucleotides outside the gene matches: 10. Germline-derived CDR1 and CDR2 are SGHDT and YYEEEE. The CDR3 is 14 residues long. The CDR3 region is CASSPDRRLGGYTF. CDR3 coding DNA: TGTGCCAGCAGCCCGGACAGGCGCCTAGGTGGCTACACCTTC.

The gene calls are TRBV19 and TRBJ2-2; 9 nucleotides line up with TRBD2. Germline CDR1 and CDR2: LNHDA and SQIVND (reference sequence). This CDR3 has 20 amino acids. Trimming took 5 bases from V and 3 from J; bases not matched to a gene: 19. The DNA for the CDR3 is TGTGCCAGTAGTTCCCCCAGCGGGGGGACTCCTCACACACACACCGGGGAGCTGTTTTTT. Its translation is CASSSPSGGTPHTHTGELFF.

This clone was seen a single time. The CDR3 spells CASSRTGGVADTQYF. CDR3 nucleotide sequence: TGCGCCAGCAGCCGAACAGGGGGCGTTGCAGATACGCAGTATTTT. The chain has TRBV4-1 and TRBJ2-3; 9 bases fit TRBD1. This CDR3 is 15 amino acids long. The junction had 6 bases not matched to a gene; V was cut back by 4 bases and J by 4 bases. Germline V gene data show CDR1 as MGHRA and CDR2 as YSYEKL.

This clone was recorded only once. V is TRBV5-4 and J is TRBJ1-2, with a possible D match to TRBD1 (6 bases). The CDR3 sequence is 14 residues long. V dropped 0 bases and J dropped 6 bases, with 12 bases sitting between them. Germline V gives CDR1 SGHNT, CDR2 YYREEE (reference sequence). The DNA of the CDR3 is TGTGCCAGCAGCTTGGATCGGGGGGCGGATGGCTACACCTTC. Amino acid sequence: CASSLDRGADGYTF.

The V and J genes are TRBV15 and TRBJ2-3; 8 positions agree with TRBD2. The germline V gene encodes CDR1 LNHNV and CDR2 YYDKDF (reference sequence). The CDR3 loop spans 17 amino acids. The V and J ends lost 0 bases and 3 bases, in that order; junction bases with no gene match: 8. The CDR3 loop reads CATSRDFRTGGTDTQYF. DNA of the CDR3: TGTGCCACCAGCAGAGATTTTAGAACGGGGGGGACAGATACGCAGTATTTT.

The chain couples TRBV7-9 to TRBJ2-7, with D perhaps TRBD1 (5 bases). CDR1 and CDR2 from the germline V gene are SEHNR and FQNEAQ (reference sequence). V was trimmed by 4 bases and J by 1 base, leaving 8 bases between them. CDR3 length: 13 amino acids. The DNA for the CDR3 is TGTGCCAGCAGCTCAGGGTTATCCTACGAGCAGTACTTC. Amino acid sequence: CASSSGLSYEQYF.

V is TRBV19 and J is TRBJ2-3; D unclear. Germline assignment: CDR1 LNHDA and CDR2 SQIVND (reference sequence). Trimming stripped 2 bases from V and 2 bases from J, with 5 bases between. The CDR3 covers 13 residues. In nucleotides, the CDR3 is TGTGCCAGTAGTATATTGGCCACAGATACGCAGTATTTT. Encoded protein: CASSILATDTQYF.

This clone appeared a single time. The chain uses TRBV6-1 and TRBJ1-2; D uncertain. The CDR3 is made up of 13 amino acids. Germline V lookup: CDR1 MNHNS, CDR2 SASEGT. V lost 0 bases and J 6 bases, leaving 8 bases between the germline ends. The CDR3 DNA sequence: TGTGCCAGCAGTGAAGCCGGGAACGATGGCTACACCTTC. This sequence encodes CASSEAGNDGYTF.

CDR3: CSVEDRDRVYGYTF. The DNA of the CDR3 is TGCAGCGTTGAAGATCGGGACAGGGTCTATGGCTACACCTTC. This sequence joins TRBV29-1 and TRBJ1-2; TRBD1 matches at 9 bases. The V gene end was trimmed by 0 bases and the J gene end by 4 bases; junction bases not matched to a gene: 3. Germline CDR1 reads SQVTM; CDR2 reads ANQGSEA. The CDR3 has 14 amino acids. The complete variable domain, with remaining parts taken from reference TRBV29-1 and TRBJ1-2, reads SAVISQKPSRDICQRGTSLTIQCQVDSQVTMMFWYRQQPGQSLTLIATANQGSEATYESGFVIDKFPISRPNLTFSTLTVSNMSPEDSSIYLCSVEDRDRVYGYTFGSGTRLTVV.

The chain uses TRBV5-5 and TRBJ1-1, with D tentatively TRBD1 (6 bases). CDR3 length: 13 residues. Between the trimmed V and J ends, which lost 4 bases and 11 bases, there was a span of 18 bases. In germline, CDR1 is SGHKS, CDR2 YYEKEE (reference sequence). In nucleotides, the CDR3 is TGTGCCAGCAGCCCTGGACAGCCCTCAGGGGCTTTCTTT. The encoded protein is CASSPGQPSGAFF. The whole variable domain, filled in from reference TRBV5-5 and TRBJ1-1, reads DAGVTQSPTHLIKTRGQQVTLRCSPISGHKSVSWYQQVLGQGPQFIFQYYEKEERGRGNFPDRFSARQFPNYSSELNVNALLLGDSALYLCASSPGQPSGAFFGQGTRLTVV.

The rearrangement uses TRBV4-2 and TRBJ1-1, with D hard to call. Germline CDR1 and CDR2: LGHNA and YNFKEQ. The CDR3 contains 15 residues. Trimming stripped 0 bases from V and 1 base from J, with 9 bases between. CDR3 in DNA: TGTGCCAGCAGCCAAGATGATAGAGCGAACACTGAAGCTTTCTTT. Its translation is CASSQDDRANTEAFF.

The chain is built from TRBV5-6 and TRBJ1-6; TRBD1 aligns across 7 bases. The CDR3 covers 14 residues. The trim removed 6 bases at V and 10 bases at J, leaving 10 bases unmatched. Germline V lookup: CDR1 SGHDT, CDR2 YYEEEE. The CDR3 reads CASNDRAGWSPLHF. Here the CDR3 DNA reads TGTGCCAGCAACGACAGGGCTGGGTGGTCACCCCTCCACTTT. Supplemented by reference TRBV5-6 and TRBJ1-6, the full variable domain reads DAGVTQSPTHLIKTRGQQVTLRCSPKSGHDTVSWYQQALGQGPQFIFQYYEEEERQRGNFPDRFSGHQFPNYSSELNVNALLLGDSALYLCASNDRAGWSPLHFGNGTRLTVT.

The rearrangement joins TRBV7-2 to TRBJ2-5, with 9 bases matching TRBD1. This CDR3 comprises 13 residues. CDR1 and CDR2 (germline): SGHTA, FQGNSA. The V gene end was trimmed by 3 bases and the J gene end by 9 bases; junction bases not matched to a gene: 5. This chain's CDR3 is CASSFPDRGSQYF. CDR3 DNA sequence: TGTGCCAGCAGCTTCCCGGACAGGGGTTCCCAGTACTTC.

This clone was found a few times. V gene TRBV6-5 combines with J gene TRBJ1-5; D uncertain. Trimming shortened V by 5 bases and J by 7 bases, and 18 bases separated the two germline ends. The CDR3 contains 15 residues. Germline V CDR1 and CDR2: MNHEY, SVGAGI. The CDR3 protein is CASSTYPPSGQPQHF. The CDR3 bases are TGTGCCAGCAGTACATATCCCCCCTCGGGGCAGCCCCAGCATTTT.

The count of this clone is one. This sequence joins TRBV25-1 and TRBJ2-7; 11 bases align to TRBD1. Germline V gene data show CDR1 as MGHDK and CDR2 as SYGVNS. J was trimmed by 5 bases and V by 5 bases; bases with no gene match: 8. This CDR3 has 15 residues. CDR3 sequence: CASSPPGQGDHEQYF. In nucleotides, the CDR3 is TGTGCCAGCAGTCCTCCGGGACAGGGGGACCACGAGCAGTACTTC.

The chain employs TRBV5-5 and TRBJ2-3; the D gene is possibly TRBD2 (5 bases). The CDR3 has 16 residues. Germline V gene data show CDR1 as SGHKS and CDR2 as YYEKEE (reference sequence). The germline V and J ends were trimmed by 0 bases and 2 bases, with 13 bases remaining between them. CDR3 residues: CASSLAGAVLTDTQYF. The CDR3 DNA reads TGTGCCAGCAGCTTGGCTGGAGCGGTTCTCACAGATACGCAGTATTTT.

The CDR3 DNA reads as TGTGCCTGGAGGACAGGGGCGAACACCGGGGAGCTGTTTTTT. It codes for CAWRTGANTGELFF. The J gene is TRBJ2-2, the V gene TRBV30, with 8 nucleotides matching TRBD1. CDR3 size: 14 residues. Germline CDR1 reads GTSNPN; CDR2 reads SVGIG (reference sequence). Germline trimming cut 3 bases from V and 0 bases from J; bases unmatched to any gene: 0.

The chain combines TRBV5-5 with TRBJ1-2; no definite D call. The CDR3 runs 13 residues. V lost 2 bases to trimming and J lost 5 bases, with 10 bases between them. CDR1 and CDR2 (germline): SGHKS, YYEKEE (reference sequence). The CDR3 DNA sequence: TGTGCCAGCAGCTTAAACGGGGTTTATGGCTACACCTTC. The encoded protein is CASSLNGVYGYTF.

This chain links TRBV14 with TRBJ1-6; D possibly corresponds to TRBD1 (5 bases). The CDR3 loop spans 15 amino acids. Germline CDR1 and CDR2: SGHDN and FVKESK. The V end was cut by 2 bases, the J end by 7 bases, with 12 bases between. The CDR3 coding sequence is TGTGCCAGCAGCCAACAGACAGCGAGGAATTCACCCCTCCACTTT. As protein: CASSQQTARNSPLHF.

The chain combines TRBV20-1 with TRBJ2-5; the match to TRBD2 covers 10 bases. Germline values: CDR1 DFQATT, CDR2 SNEGSKA (reference sequence). The trim removed 3 bases at V and 2 bases at J, leaving 12 bases unmatched. This CDR3 has 17 residues. In nucleotides, the CDR3 is TGCAGTGCTAGTGGGGGTGTACTAGCGGGGAATCAAGAGACCCAGTACTTC. Residues: CSASGGVLAGNQETQYF.

V gene TRBV4-2 combines with J gene TRBJ2-5; 10 bases align to TRBD2. Trimming cost V 2 bases and J 4 bases; bases outside gene matches: 7. The CDR3 extends over 16 amino acids. Germline-derived CDR1 and CDR2 are LGHNA and YNFKEQ. DNA for the CDR3: TGTGCCAGCAGCCAAAGTGAGCGGGGGGGCCCAGAGACCCAGTACTTC. It encodes CASSQSERGGPETQYF.